One sample yielded the 27 T cell receptor beta chains listed below, sequenced in a study of blood T cell repertoires in COVID-19. TCRdb's table, derived via immunoSEQ multiplex PCR, lists solely in-frame clones and lacks some. The repertoire consists of 200,000 to 250,000 clones, with 80% to 90% occurring once and the leading ten covering more than 3%. The sample comprised PBMCs or T cells enriched from blood (not recorded which). These receptors all stem from a woman under 40 who had been exposed to COVID-19.

About this clone: One junction end does not reproduce the germline sequence, and a read error may be involved. V gene TRBV6-2 or TRBV6-3 combines with J gene TRBJ1-5; D unresolved. CDR1 is MNHEY and CDR2 is SVGEGT in the germline V gene. This CDR3 comprises 14 residues. The CDR3 DNA reads as TGTGCCAGCAGTTACCTGAGAGGCAATCAGTCCCAGCATTTT. The encoded protein is CASSYLRGNQSQHF.

This chain connects TRBV27 to TRBJ2-5; the D gene is possibly TRBD1 (5 bases). CDR3 size: 16 residues. CDR1 MNHEY and CDR2 SMNVEV come from the germline V gene (reference sequence). Trimming took 5 bases from V and 3 from J, leaving 19 bases between them. In DNA, the CDR3 is TGTGCCAGCAGTCTAACATCCCCGGAGACAGAAGAGACCCAGTACTTC. This translates into CASSLTSPETEETQYF.

The rearrangement joins TRBV5-1 to TRBJ2-2; 10 bases agree with TRBD2. This CDR3 is 16 amino acids long. J was trimmed by 7 bases and V by 2 bases; bases with no gene match: 8. The germline V gene has CDR1 SGHRS and CDR2 YFSETQ. The CDR3 nucleotides are TGCGCCAGCAGCTTTGGGGCTAGCGGGAGTGGCGGGGAGCTGTTTTTT. Translating it yields CASSFGASGSGGELFF.

This clone was recorded a few times. V and J are TRBV3-1 (or the pseudogene TRBV3-2) and TRBJ1-1; D ambiguous. Trimming cost V 5 bases and J 2 bases, with 3 bases left between them. This CDR3 has 11 amino acids. Germline V CDR1 and CDR2: LGHDT, YNNKEL (reference sequence). The CDR3 is CASSSNTEAFF. CDR3 in DNA: TGTGCCAGCAGCTCTAACACTGAAGCTTTCTTT.

This rearrangement joins TRBV12-3 or TRBV12-4 to TRBJ2-7; TRBD1 agrees at 7 bases. The ends lost 5 bases at V and 3 bases at J; junction bases unmatched: 4. The CDR3 sequence is 13 residues long. CDR3 protein: CASSMDRYYEQYF. In DNA form, the CDR3 reads TGTGCCAGCAGTATGGACAGGTACTACGAGCAGTACTTC.

The chain uses TRBV3-1 (or the pseudogene TRBV3-2) and TRBJ2-6, with D maybe TRBD1 (6 bases). The CDR3 is 18 amino acids. The germline V gene has CDR1 LGHDT and CDR2 YNNKEL (reference sequence). Trimming shortened V by 4 bases and J by 1 base, and 17 bases separated the two germline ends. CDR3 residues: CASSRGQPFGSGANVLTF. The CDR3 DNA sequence: TGTGCCAGCAGCCGCGGACAGCCTTTCGGGTCTGGGGCCAACGTCCTGACTTTC.

The chain combines TRBV19 with TRBJ1-5; D not resolved. The V gene's germline CDR1 is LNHDA and CDR2 SQIVND (reference sequence). The CDR3 length is 12 residues. V was shortened by 5 bases and J by 7 bases, with 9 bases between the two germline ends. The CDR3 nucleotides are TGTGCCAGTAGTGGGGAGAACCAGCCCCAGCATTTT. Its translation is CASSGENQPQHF.

This clone was seen once. The rearrangement uses TRBV2 and TRBJ2-6; D is unclear. V was clipped by 5 bases and J by 1 base, with 3 bases between them. From germline, CDR1 is SNHLY and CDR2 FYNNEI. This CDR3 has 13 residues. CDR3: CASSRSGANVLTF. CDR3 coding DNA: TGTGCCAGCAGTCGTTCTGGGGCCAACGTCCTGACTTTC.

The V gene is TRBV3-1 (or the pseudogene TRBV3-2), the J gene TRBJ2-7; weak D call: TRBD2 (6 bases). The CDR3 runs to 16 residues. V shed 2 bases and J shed 2 bases, with 16 bases lying between them. Germline CDR1 LGHDT, CDR2 YNNKEL (reference sequence). Here the CDR3 reads CASSQRTPGTAYEQYF. DNA for the CDR3: TGTGCCAGCAGCCAAAGAACCCCCGGGACTGCCTACGAGCAGTACTTC.

The chain has TRBV6-2 or TRBV6-3 and TRBJ2-7; 7 bases line up with TRBD1. CDR1 is MNHEY and CDR2 is SVGEGT in the germline V gene. The CDR3 spans 14 residues. J lost 4 bases, V lost 4 bases, and 7 bases had no gene match. The DNA of the CDR3 is TGTGCCAGCAGTTCTCCGGGACAGAAATACGAGCAGTACTTC. Translating it yields CASSSPGQKYEQYF.

The chain joins TRBV5-1 to TRBJ2-1; 9 nucleotides agree with TRBD2. The CDR3 contains 15 residues. Germline trimming cut 3 bases from V and 5 bases from J; bases unmatched to any gene: 6. Germline values: CDR1 SGHRS, CDR2 YFSETQ. CDR3 sequence: CASSSGLAKHNEQFF. CDR3 nucleotides: TGCGCCAGCAGCTCAGGACTAGCGAAACACAATGAGCAGTTCTTC.

V and J are TRBV6-5 and TRBJ1-6, with TRBD1 matching over 7 bases. Germline values: CDR1 MNHEY, CDR2 SVGAGI. This CDR3 contains 15 residues. Trimming at V came to 7 bases and at J to 10 bases, leaving 13 bases not matched to a gene. CDR3 loop: CASNRGAQGVSPLHF. CDR3 coding DNA: TGTGCCAGCAATCGAGGGGCCCAGGGGGTCTCACCCCTCCACTTT.

V gene TRBV5-4 combines with J gene TRBJ2-1, with 9 bases aligning to TRBD2. V trimming: 1 base; J trimming: 7 bases; junction bases outside the gene matches: 9. The germline CDR1 and CDR2 sequences are SGHNT and YYREEE (reference sequence). This CDR3 has 16 amino acids. The CDR3 region has the DNA TGTGCCAGCAGCTTGAAACGGGCGGGAGGGCGGAATGAGCAGTTCTTC. As protein: CASSLKRAGGRNEQFF.

This chain links TRBV10-3 with TRBJ1-2, with 7 bases that match TRBD1. CDR3 size: 14 residues. The V and J ends lost 5 bases and 2 bases, in that order; junction bases with no gene match: 5. Germline loops: CDR1 ENHRY, CDR2 SYGVKD. As DNA, the CDR3 is TGTGCCATCAGTAACAAGACAGGGAACTATGGCTACACCTTC. It specifies CAISNKTGNYGYTF.

The chain combines TRBV4-1 with TRBJ2-7, with 8 bases matching TRBD2. Germline CDR1 and CDR2: MGHRA and YSYEKL. Germline trimming cut 0 bases from V and 4 bases from J; bases unmatched to any gene: 5. The CDR3 is 15 residues long. CDR3 in amino acids: CASSQDGAGGYEQYF. CDR3 coding DNA: TGCGCCAGCAGCCAAGATGGGGCGGGAGGTTACGAGCAGTACTTC.

This rearrangement joins TRBV4-1 to TRBJ2-5; TRBD2 agrees at 14 bases. There are 16 residues in the CDR3. CDR1 is MGHRA and CDR2 is YSYEKL in the germline V gene. The V segment lost 0 bases and the J segment 5 bases; nucleotides outside the gene matches: 2. The CDR3 sequence is CASSQETSGRVETQYF. The CDR3 nucleotides read TGCGCCAGCAGCCAAGAGACTAGCGGGAGGGTTGAGACCCAGTACTTC.

The rearrangement links TRBV6-5 to TRBJ1-3; D call uncertain. The CDR3 contains 12 residues. Germline values: CDR1 MNHEY, CDR2 SVGAGI. The V and J ends lost 6 bases and 4 bases respectively, with 7 bases between them. The CDR3 loop reads CASSLTGNTIYF. The CDR3 DNA reads TGTGCCAGCAGCTTGACAGGAAACACCATATATTTT.

This rearrangement joins TRBV7-8 to TRBJ2-2; 8 nucleotides align to TRBD2. This CDR3 is 21 amino acids long. From germline, CDR1 is SGHVS and CDR2 FQNEAQ. The V segment lost 2 bases and the J segment 1 base; nucleotides outside the gene matches: 18. CDR3 nucleotides: TGTGCCAGCAGCTTAAATCAGCAACTAGCGGACTTTTATATGAACACCGGGGAGCTGTTTTTT. It codes for CASSLNQQLADFYMNTGELFF.

V and J are TRBV5-6 and TRBJ1-2; maybe TRBD1 (6 bases). From germline, CDR1 is SGHDT and CDR2 YYEEEE. The V end lost 4 bases, the J end lost 4 bases, and 11 bases lay between the germline ends. This CDR3 region has 13 residues. In nucleotides, the CDR3 is TGTGCCAGCAGCGTAAGGGGGACCTATGGCTACACCTTC. It encodes CASSVRGTYGYTF.

The gene calls are TRBV6-5 and TRBJ1-6, with 8 bases matching TRBD1. The CDR3 is made up of 14 amino acids. The ends lost 9 bases at V and 4 bases at J; junction bases unmatched: 5. Germline V lookup: CDR1 MNHEY, CDR2 SVGAGI. The CDR3 sequence is CASRTGPYNSPLHF. CDR3 nucleotide sequence: TGTGCCAGTCGGACAGGGCCTTATAATTCACCCCTCCACTTT.

This sequence joins TRBV9 and TRBJ1-1; D may be TRBD1 (5 bases). The length of the CDR3 is 15 residues. Germline V lookup: CDR1 SGDLS, CDR2 YYNGEE. Between the trimmed V and J ends, which lost 0 bases and 6 bases, there was a span of 15 bases. CDR3 DNA: TGTGCCAGCAGCGTAGTGGTTGGAGGGGTCCCTGAAGCTTTCTTT. Protein product: CASSVVVGGVPEAFF. The whole variable domain, remainder taken from reference TRBV9 and TRBJ1-1, is DSGVTQTPKHLITATGQRVTLRCSPRSGDLSVYWYQQSLDQGLQFLIQYYNGEERAKGNILERFSAQQFPDLHSELNLSSLELGDSALYFCASSVVVGGVPEAFFGQGTRLTVV.

The chain couples TRBV18 to TRBJ2-7; D perhaps matches TRBD2 (7 bases). This CDR3 has 14 residues. Germline lookup yields CDR1 KGHSH and CDR2 LQKENI. V was clipped by 6 bases and J by 2 bases, with 14 bases between them. In DNA, the CDR3 is TGTGCCAGCTCTCGGGGGGCAGGTCCCTACGAGCAGTACTTC. It translates to CASSRGAGPYEQYF.

DNA for the CDR3: TGCGCCAGCAGCGATCCTAAGAGACAGGGTGGCACCGGGGAGCTGTTTTTT. Amino acids: CASSDPKRQGGTGELFF. The genes are TRBV10-2 and TRBJ2-2; 7 nucleotides align to TRBD1. CDR1 is WSHSY and CDR2 is SAAADI in the germline V gene. The CDR3 has 17 amino acids. The V gene end was trimmed by 6 bases and the J gene end by 4 bases; junction bases not matched to a gene: 14.

The V and J genes are TRBV6-1 and TRBJ2-7, with TRBD2 identical over 10 bases. The CDR3 totals 17 residues. V lost 1 base to trimming and J lost 0 bases; unmatched junction nucleotides: 6. The germline V gene encodes CDR1 MNHNS and CDR2 SASEGT. The CDR3 protein is CASSEGGLAKSSYEQYF. The CDR3 bases are TGTGCCAGCAGTGAAGGGGGACTAGCGAAGAGCTCCTACGAGCAGTACTTC.

V usage is TRBV3-1 (or the pseudogene TRBV3-2) and J usage is TRBJ2-2; 7 bases align to TRBD2. The germline V gene encodes CDR1 LGHDT and CDR2 YNNKEL (reference sequence). V lost 5 bases to trimming and J lost 5 bases; unmatched junction nucleotides: 8. CDR3 length: 15 residues. The CDR3 here is CASSLSGTGTGELFF. The CDR3 region has the DNA TGTGCCAGCAGCTTAAGCGGGACCGGGACCGGGGAGCTGTTTTTT.

V gene TRBV10-1 combines with J gene TRBJ1-1; a possible D gene is TRBD1 (5 bases). The CDR3 has 14 amino acids. In germline, CDR1 is WNHNN, CDR2 SYGVQD (reference sequence). The V and J ends lost 5 bases and 5 bases respectively, with 15 bases between them. The CDR3 DNA reads as TGCGCCAGCAGTCACACTAGGGAGGGGACTGAAGCTTTCTTT. Its protein product is CASSHTREGTEAFF.

DNA for the CDR3: TGTGCCTGGAGTTCGGACTGGGGTGGGGAAGCTTTCTTT. Residues: CAWSSDWGGEAFF. The chain couples TRBV30 to TRBJ1-1; no clear D gene. Germline-derived CDR1 and CDR2 are GTSNPN and SVGIG (reference sequence). V lost 2 bases and J 8 bases, leaving 15 bases between the germline ends. This CDR3 spans 13 amino acids.